This T cell receptor (beta chain) was recorded in a study of T cells in Graves' hyperthyroidism and ophthalmopathy. Amplified regions were TCR beta CDR3 sequences from RNA transcripts. First-round RT-PCR with HTBI primers amplified the TCR CDR3 region. TCRdb used MiXCR to reprocess the multiplex PCR reads, holding one entry per CDR3 protein. The sample includes some 700,000 distinct CDR3 sequences, 17% of them seen just once. Lactation, pregnancy, other autoimmune disease or uncontrolled infection excluded patients. Diagnosis relied on clinical symptoms, serum thyroxine and TRAb, thyroid ultrasound and orbital computed tomography. PBMCs were obtained from 10 ml fresh peripheral blood. The CDR3 has 14 amino acids. The germline V gene encodes CDR1 SEHNR and CDR2 FQNEAQ (reference sequence). The V gene lost 7 bases and the J gene lost 2 bases, with 15 bases spanning the gap.

This clonotype was sampled from a man in his fifties or sixties with Graves' hyperthyroidism. This chain connects TRBV7-9 to TRBJ2-7, with a possible D match to TRBD2 (6 bases). Sample: blood. DNA of the CDR3: TGTGCCAGCACCACTCGGGAGAACCCCTACGAGCAGTACTTC. Residues: CASTTRENPYEQYF.